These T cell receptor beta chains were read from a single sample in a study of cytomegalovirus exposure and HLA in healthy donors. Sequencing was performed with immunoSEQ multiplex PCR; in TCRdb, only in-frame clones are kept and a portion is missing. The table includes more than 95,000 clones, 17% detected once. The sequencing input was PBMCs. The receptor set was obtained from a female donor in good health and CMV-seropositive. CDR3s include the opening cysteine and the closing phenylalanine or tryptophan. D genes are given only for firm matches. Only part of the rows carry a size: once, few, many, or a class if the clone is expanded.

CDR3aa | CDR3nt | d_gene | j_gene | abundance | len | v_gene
CASIWTGTYGYTF | TGTGCCAGCATTTGGACAGGGACCTATGGCTACACCTTC | TRBD1 | TRBJ1-2 | few | 13 | TRBV6-1
CASNDIPESPQYF | TGCGCCAGCAATGACATACCAGAGTCCCCGCAGTATTTT | . | TRBJ2-3 | . | 13 | TRBV5-1
CASSYSMTQSNNEQFF | TGTGCCAGCAGTTACTCGATGACACAGTCAAACAATGAGCAGTTCTTC | . | TRBJ2-1 | . | 16 | TRBV6-6
CASSQGDFEGQYF | TGCGCCAGCAGCCAAGGAGACTTCGAAGGGCAGTATTTT | . | TRBJ2-3 | few | 13 | TRBV4-1
CASSLVSGSSYNEQFF | TGTGCCAGCAGCTTAGTAAGCGGGAGCTCCTACAATGAGCAGTTCTTC | TRBD2 | TRBJ2-1 | . | 16 | TRBV7-3
CASRLQGAGNTEAFF | TGCGCCAGCAGATTACAGGGGGCAGGGAACACTGAAGCTTTCTTT | TRBD1 | TRBJ1-1 | few | 15 | TRBV5-1
CASQPGQNTEAFF | TGTGCCAGCCAACCGGGACAGAACACTGAAGCTTTCTTT | . | TRBJ1-1 | . | 13 | TRBV2
CASSTATPDYEQYF | TGTGCCAGCAGCACAGCCACACCCGATTACGAGCAGTACTTC | . | TRBJ2-7 | . | 14 | TRBV7-6
CASSSPAGTGVRYEQYF | TGTGCCAGCAGTTCCCCGGCCGGGACAGGGGTTCGCTACGAGCAGTACTTC | TRBD1 | TRBJ2-7 | . | 17 | TRBV28
CASEPGTGDSLQYF | TGCGCCAGCGAGCCAGGGACAGGAGATTCGCTGCAGTACTTC | TRBD1 | TRBJ2-7 | few | 14 | TRBV4-1
CASSLGSGENYEQYF | TGTGCCAGCAGCTTAGGGAGCGGAGAGAACTACGAGCAGTACTTC | . | TRBJ2-7 | . | 15 | TRBV7-9
CASSQELAGGTDTQYF | TGCGCCAGCAGCCAAGAGCTAGCGGGGGGCACAGATACGCAGTATTTT | TRBD2 | TRBJ2-3 | . | 16 | TRBV4-3
CASSQDSVLAGGPTDTQYF | TGCGCCAGCAGCCAAGATTCCGTACTAGCGGGAGGACCCACAGATACGCAGTATTTT | TRBD2 | TRBJ2-3 | . | 19 | TRBV4-3
CASSSTLAGEGIEQFF | TGCGCCAGCAGCTCCACACTAGCGGGAGAAGGGATTGAGCAGTTCTTC | TRBD2 | TRBJ2-1 | . | 16 | TRBV5-1
CASSVGTGGPYEQYF | TGTGCCAGCAGCGTTGGGACAGGGGGCCCCTACGAGCAGTACTTC | TRBD1 | TRBJ2-7 | few | 15 | TRBV7-2
CASSLAPQGAKADTQYF | TGCGCCAGCAGCTTGGCCCCACAGGGGGCGAAGGCAGATACGCAGTATTTT | TRBD1 | TRBJ2-3 | few | 17 | TRBV5-1
CAISWDRDNTEAFF | TGTGCCATCTCTTGGGACAGGGACAACACTGAAGCTTTCTTT | TRBD1 | TRBJ1-1 | . | 14 | TRBV2
CASSNRQGHYGYTF | TGTGCCAGCAGTAACCGACAGGGCCACTATGGCTACACCTTC | TRBD1 | TRBJ1-2 | few | 14 | TRBV6-5
CASSHKRWNSPLHF | TGTGCCAGCAGTCACAAACGTTGGAATTCACCCCTCCACTTT | . | TRBJ1-6 | few | 14 | TRBV27
CASSPGGTEAFF | TGTGCCAGCAGCCCAGGGGGCACTGAAGCTTTCTTT | TRBD1 | TRBJ1-1 | few | 12 | TRBV7-2
CASSLRTSGGPGETQYF | TGCGCCAGCAGCTTACGGACTAGCGGGGGACCCGGAGAGACCCAGTACTTC | TRBD2 | TRBJ2-5 | . | 17 | TRBV5-1
CAWSVLADSPLHF | TGTGCCTGGAGTGTCCTAGCCGATTCACCCCTCCACTTT | . | TRBJ1-6 | . | 13 | TRBV30
CASSLRTEGTDTQYF | TGCGCCAGCAGCCTGAGGACAGAAGGCACAGATACGCAGTATTTT | . | TRBJ2-3 | . | 15 | TRBV5-1
CASSKALTGQNGGNTEAFF | TGTGCCAGCAGCAAAGCTTTAACAGGGCAGAATGGAGGTAACACTGAAGCTTTCTTT | . | TRBJ1-1 | . | 19 | TRBV21-1
CASSHSTYRAGELFF | TGTGCCAGCAGCCACAGTACTTACCGCGCCGGGGAGCTGTTTTTT | . | TRBJ2-2 | few | 15 | TRBV28
CASSPGQGETQYF | TGTGCCAGCTCCCCGGGACAAGGGGAGACCCAGTACTTC | . | TRBJ2-5 | few | 13 | TRBV18
CASSLSGPLGEKLFF | TGTGCCAGCAGTTTATCGGGTCCACTAGGTGAAAAACTGTTTTTT | . | TRBJ1-4 | few | 15 | TRBV27
CASSTPNGESGQYF | TGTGCCAGCAGTACTCCCAATGGGGAGTCGGGGCAGTACTTC | . | TRBJ2-7 | few | 14 | TRBV25-1
CAWSVSDSYEQYF | TGTGCCTGGAGTGTATCCGACAGCTACGAGCAGTACTTC | . | TRBJ2-7 | . | 13 | TRBV30
CASSPTGTSGARETQYF | TGCGCCAGCAGCCCTACCGGGACTAGCGGGGCGAGAGAGACCCAGTACTTC | TRBD2 | TRBJ2-5 | . | 17 | TRBV4-1
CASSLRQGNRNTIYF | TGCGCCAGCAGCCTTCGACAGGGGAACAGAAACACCATATATTTT | TRBD1 | TRBJ1-3 | few | 15 | TRBV4-3
CASSLSGRARYEQFF | TGTGCCAGCAGCTTATCCGGGAGGGCCAGATATGAGCAGTTCTTC | TRBD2 | TRBJ2-1 | . | 15 | TRBV7-3
CAISGGGQYQETQYF | TGTGCCATCAGCGGAGGGGGCCAATACCAAGAGACCCAGTACTTC | . | TRBJ2-5 | . | 15 | TRBV10-3
CASSRGQGGWESYNSPLHF | TGCGCCAGCAGCAGGGGACAGGGCGGTTGGGAATCCTATAATTCACCCCTCCACTTT | TRBD1 | TRBJ1-6 | few | 19 | TRBV5-1
CASTPGGAYEQYF | TGTGCCAGCACCCCGGGGGGGGCCTACGAGCAGTACTTC | TRBD2 | TRBJ2-7 | few | 13 | TRBV27
CASSLRFDNEQFF | TGTGCCAGCAGCTTACGGTTCGACAATGAGCAGTTCTTC | . | TRBJ2-1 | once | 13 | TRBV11-3
CAISHGQGGVEKLFF | TGTGCCATCAGCCACGGACAGGGTGGAGTGGAAAAACTGTTTTTT | TRBD1 | TRBJ1-4 | . | 15 | TRBV10-3
CASSDQGGGSNEQYF | TGTGCCAGCAGTGATCAAGGCGGGGGCTCAAACGAGCAGTACTTC | . | TRBJ2-7 | . | 15 | TRBV6-1
CASSYITGGTDSPLHF | TGTGCCAGCAGTTACATTACAGGGGGTACCGATTCACCCCTCCACTTT | TRBD1 | TRBJ1-6 | few | 16 | TRBV6-5
CASSHREQGYGYTF | TGCGCCAGCAGCCACCGGGAACAGGGGTATGGCTACACCTTC | TRBD1 | TRBJ1-2 | . | 14 | TRBV4-1
CASSQTGQGVYNEQFF | TGCGCCAGCAGCCAAACGGGACAGGGAGTCTACAATGAGCAGTTCTTC | TRBD1 | TRBJ2-1 | few | 16 | TRBV4-1
CASSVIALGQGYTF | TGTGCCAGCAGTGTAATCGCGTTGGGACAGGGCTACACCTTC | TRBD1 | TRBJ1-2 | . | 14 | TRBV2
CARSLTGRSYEQYF | TGTGCCAGAAGCTTGACAGGACGTTCCTACGAGCAGTACTTC | . | TRBJ2-7 | few | 14 | TRBV5-3
CASSQERRGSTDTQYF | TGCGCCAGCAGCCAAGAGCGCAGGGGAAGCACAGATACGCAGTATTTT | . | TRBJ2-3 | . | 16 | TRBV4-3